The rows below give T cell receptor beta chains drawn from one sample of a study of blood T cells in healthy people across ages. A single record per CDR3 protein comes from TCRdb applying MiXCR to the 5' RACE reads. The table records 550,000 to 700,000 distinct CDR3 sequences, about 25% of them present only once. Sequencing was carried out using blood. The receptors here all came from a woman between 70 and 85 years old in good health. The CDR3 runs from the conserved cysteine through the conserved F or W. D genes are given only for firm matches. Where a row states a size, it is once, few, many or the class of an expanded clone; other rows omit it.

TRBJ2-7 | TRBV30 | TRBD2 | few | TGTGCCTGGAGCCCTACCGGTAGCGGGGGGCGGTACGAGCAGTACTTC | CAWSPTGSGGRYEQYF
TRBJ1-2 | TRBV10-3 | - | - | TGTGCCATCAGTGAGGAACTCGAGAACTATGGCTACACCTTC | CAISEELENYGYTF
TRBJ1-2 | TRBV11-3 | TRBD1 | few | TGTGCCAGCACCCGACAGGGGGCAATAGGAGGCTACACCTTC | CASTRQGAIGGYTF
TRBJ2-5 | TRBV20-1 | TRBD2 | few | TGCAGTGCAAGACTAGCGGGGCGAAACCAAGAGACCCAGTACTTC | CSARLAGRNQETQYF
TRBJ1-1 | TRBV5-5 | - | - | TGTGCCAGCAGCTTGGCGGTGTTTGCCCAAGGTCCTGAAGCTTTCTTT | CASSLAVFAQGPEAFF
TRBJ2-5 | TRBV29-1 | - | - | TGCAGCGTTGCTCCCCATGGCAGGGCTATCCAAGAGACCCAGTACTTC | CSVAPHGRAIQETQYF
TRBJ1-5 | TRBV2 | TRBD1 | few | TGTGCCAGCAGTGCGGACAGGGCTGGTAATCAGCCCCAGCATTTT | CASSADRAGNQPQHF
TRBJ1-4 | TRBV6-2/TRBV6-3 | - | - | TGTGCCAGCAAGGAGGTCGAGGAACTGTTTTTT | CASKEVEELFF
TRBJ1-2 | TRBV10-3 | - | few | TGTGCCATCAGTGAGTACCCACAGGGCCTTAGCTATGGCTACACCTTC | CAISEYPQGLSYGYTF
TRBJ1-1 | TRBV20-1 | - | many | TGCAGTGTCCCCAATCGGGGCCTGAACACTGAAGCTTTCTTT | CSVPNRGLNTEAFF
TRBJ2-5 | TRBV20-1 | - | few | TGCAGTGCTCTCCGGGACTACCAAGAGACCCAGTACTTC | CSALRDYQETQYF
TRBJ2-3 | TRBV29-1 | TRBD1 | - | TGCAGTATTGGACAGGGCGCTAGCACAGATACGCAGTATTTT | CSIGQGASTDTQYF
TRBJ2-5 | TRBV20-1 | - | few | TGCAGTGCTAGAGATTCTCGAGGGCCCCAAGAGACCCAGTACTTC | CSARDSRGPQETQYF
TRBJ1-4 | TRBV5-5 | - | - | TGTGCCAGCAGCAGAAGGACGGCAGAAAAACTGTTTTTT | CASSRRTAEKLFF
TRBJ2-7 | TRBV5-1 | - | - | TGCGCCAGCAGCGAAGGACAGCCCGGAAACGAGCAGTACTTC | CASSEGQPGNEQYF
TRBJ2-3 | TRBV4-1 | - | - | TGCGCCAGCAGCGGGCGGGGGCTCCTTACAGATACGCAGTATTTT | CASSGRGLLTDTQYF